The source of this T cell receptor beta chain is a study of cytomegalovirus exposure and HLA in healthy donors. The CDR3 is made up of 15 amino acids. The germline gives CDR1 SGHRS, CDR2 YFSETQ. V dropped 2 bases and J dropped 5 bases, with 11 bases sitting between them. Overall study results and limits: The authors later found most CMV-associated TCR beta chains appeared HLA-restricted.

The donors (healthy individuals) were bone marrow donors. At sampling all donors were nominally healthy, likely with unrecorded immune exposures. As to this clone: Its antigen is not identified.

PCR employed 60 Vbeta and 13 Jbeta primers. Profiled with immunoSEQ multiplex PCR; TCRdb holds only in-frame clones, not every one. The sample includes approximately 190,000 clones, 87% of them seen just once. The receptor's source is a boy aged 2-9 years in good health and CMV-seronegative. This rearrangement joins TRBV5-1 to TRBJ1-6, with D uncertain. The specimen was PBMCs. The CDR3 spells CASSLGTADNSPLHF. The CDR3 nucleotides are TGCGCCAGCAGCTTAGGAACAGCCGATAATTCACCCCTCCACTTT.